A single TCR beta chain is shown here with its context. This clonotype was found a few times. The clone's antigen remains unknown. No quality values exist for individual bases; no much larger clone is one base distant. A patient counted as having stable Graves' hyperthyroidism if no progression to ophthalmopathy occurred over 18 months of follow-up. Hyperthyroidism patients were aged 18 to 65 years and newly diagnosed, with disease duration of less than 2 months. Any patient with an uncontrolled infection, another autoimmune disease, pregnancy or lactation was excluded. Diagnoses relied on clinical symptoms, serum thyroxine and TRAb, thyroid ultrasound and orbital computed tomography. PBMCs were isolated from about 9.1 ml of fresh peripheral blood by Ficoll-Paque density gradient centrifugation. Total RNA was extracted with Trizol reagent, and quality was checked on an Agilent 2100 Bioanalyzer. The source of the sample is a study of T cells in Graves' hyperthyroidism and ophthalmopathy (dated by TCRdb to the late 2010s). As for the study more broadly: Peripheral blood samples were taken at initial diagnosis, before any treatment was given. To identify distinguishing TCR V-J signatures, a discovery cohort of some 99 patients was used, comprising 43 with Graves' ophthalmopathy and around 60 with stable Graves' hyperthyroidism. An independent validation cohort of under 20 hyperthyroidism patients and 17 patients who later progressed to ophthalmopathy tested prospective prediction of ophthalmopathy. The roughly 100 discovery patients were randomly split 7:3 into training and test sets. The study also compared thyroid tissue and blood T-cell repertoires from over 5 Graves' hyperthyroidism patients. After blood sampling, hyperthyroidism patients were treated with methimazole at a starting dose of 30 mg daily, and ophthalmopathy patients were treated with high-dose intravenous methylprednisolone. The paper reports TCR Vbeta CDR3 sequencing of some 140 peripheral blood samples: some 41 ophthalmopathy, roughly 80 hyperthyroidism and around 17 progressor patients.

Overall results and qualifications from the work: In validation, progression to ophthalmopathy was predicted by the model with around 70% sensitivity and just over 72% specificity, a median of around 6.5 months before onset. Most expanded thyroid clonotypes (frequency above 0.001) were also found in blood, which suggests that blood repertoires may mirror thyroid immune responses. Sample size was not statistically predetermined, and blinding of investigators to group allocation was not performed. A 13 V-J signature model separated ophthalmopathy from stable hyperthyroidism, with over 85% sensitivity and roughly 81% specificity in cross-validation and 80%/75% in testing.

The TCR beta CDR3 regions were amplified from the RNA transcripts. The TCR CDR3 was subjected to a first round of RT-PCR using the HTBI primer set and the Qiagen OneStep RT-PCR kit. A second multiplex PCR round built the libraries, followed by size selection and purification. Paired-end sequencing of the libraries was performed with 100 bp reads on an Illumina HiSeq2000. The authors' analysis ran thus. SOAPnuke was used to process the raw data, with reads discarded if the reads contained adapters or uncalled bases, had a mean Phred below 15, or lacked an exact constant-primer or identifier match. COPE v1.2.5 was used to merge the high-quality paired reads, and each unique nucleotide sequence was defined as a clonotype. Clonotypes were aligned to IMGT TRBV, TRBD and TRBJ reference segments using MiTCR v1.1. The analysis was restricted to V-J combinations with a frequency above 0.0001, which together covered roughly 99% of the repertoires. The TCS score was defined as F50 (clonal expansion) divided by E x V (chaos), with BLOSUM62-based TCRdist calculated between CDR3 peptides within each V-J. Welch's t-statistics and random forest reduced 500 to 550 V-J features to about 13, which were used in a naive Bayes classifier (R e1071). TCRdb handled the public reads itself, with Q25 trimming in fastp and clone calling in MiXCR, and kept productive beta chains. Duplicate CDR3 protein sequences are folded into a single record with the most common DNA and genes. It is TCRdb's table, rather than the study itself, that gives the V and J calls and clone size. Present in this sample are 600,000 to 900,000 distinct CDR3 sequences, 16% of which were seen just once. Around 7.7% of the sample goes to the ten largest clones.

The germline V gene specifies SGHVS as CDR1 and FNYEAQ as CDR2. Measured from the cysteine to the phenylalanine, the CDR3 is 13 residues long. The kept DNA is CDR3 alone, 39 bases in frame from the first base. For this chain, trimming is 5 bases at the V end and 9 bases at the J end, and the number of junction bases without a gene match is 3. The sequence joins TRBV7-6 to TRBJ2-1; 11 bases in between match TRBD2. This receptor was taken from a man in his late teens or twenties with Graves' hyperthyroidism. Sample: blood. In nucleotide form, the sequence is TGTGCCAGCAGCAGTACTAGCGGGGGTGAGCAGTTCTTC. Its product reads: CASSSTSGGEQFF.